A single sample is the source of the 15 T cell receptor beta chains below, sequenced in a study of OX40 agonist ivuxolimab in advanced cancers. Repertoires were generated with immunoSEQ multiplex PCR, while TCRdb's copy carries only in-frame clones and drops some. In the table there are roughly 56,000 clones, approximately 83% of which are singletons. This specimen consisted of CD4+ or CD8+ T cells sorted from blood, obtained in a trial of the OX40 agonist ivuxolimab. The receptors were sampled from an adult with an advanced solid tumor such as melanoma, head and neck, liver or kidney cancer.

This chain links TRBV7-3 with TRBJ2-1, with TRBD1 matching over 8 bases. Trimming removed 2 bases from V and 4 bases from J; junction bases left unmatched: 4. From germline, CDR1 is SGHTA and CDR2 FQGTGA. This CDR3 comprises 15 residues. The CDR3 DNA sequence: TGTGCCAGCAGCTTAGGACAGGGTCCTTACAATGAGCAGTTCTTC. Its protein product is CASSLGQGPYNEQFF.

This clone appeared a single time. The J gene is TRBJ2-5, the V gene TRBV5-1, with TRBD2 matching over 11 bases. The junction had 7 bases not matched to a gene; V was cut back by 1 base and J by 2 bases. The length of the CDR3 is 17 residues. Germline lookup yields CDR1 SGHRS and CDR2 YFSETQ. CDR3 DNA: TGCGCCAGCAGCTTGTTGACTAGCGGGGACTTTCAAGAGACCCAGTACTTC. Translation gives CASSLLTSGDFQETQYF.

The chain carries TRBV27 and TRBJ2-7, with 9 nucleotides matching TRBD1. V shed 3 bases and J 4 bases; nucleotides not matched to a gene: 4. This CDR3 has 14 residues. In germline, CDR1 is MNHEY, CDR2 SMNVEV (reference sequence). DNA for the CDR3: TGTGCCAGCAGTTTGACAGGGGGTCCTTACGAGCAGTACTTC. It is translated as CASSLTGGPYEQYF.

This clone was recorded only once. This rearrangement joins TRBV7-2 to TRBJ1-2; the match to TRBD1 covers 9 bases. The CDR3 is made up of 12 amino acids. CDR1 is SGHTA, CDR2 FQGNSA, per germline. Unmatched junction bases numbered 3, after V lost 5 bases and J lost 8 bases. In DNA, the CDR3 is TGTGCCAGCAGCCCGGGACAGGGAGGCTACACCTTC. This gives the protein CASSPGQGGYTF.

The chain combines TRBV10-3 with TRBJ2-5; 8 positions match TRBD2. The CDR3 loop spans 14 amino acids. Germline lookup yields CDR1 ENHRY and CDR2 SYGVKD. J gave up 4 bases and V 5 bases, and 6 bases lay outside the gene matches. The CDR3 coding sequence is TGTGCCATCAGTCCCGGGGGGGCAGGAGAGACCCAGTACTTC. Protein sequence: CAISPGGAGETQYF.

Only one count was recorded for this clone. The chain has TRBV29-1 and TRBJ1-2, with D possibly matching TRBD1 (5 bases). This CDR3 region has 12 residues. The germline V and J ends were trimmed by 3 bases and 6 bases, with 11 bases remaining between them. Per germline, CDR1 SQVTM and CDR2 ANQGSEA. CDR3 sequence: CSVDRREDGYTF. The CDR3 region has the DNA TGCAGCGTTGACCGCAGGGAGGATGGCTACACCTTC.

V usage is TRBV27 and J usage is TRBJ1-6; D remains unclear. The germline V gene encodes CDR1 MNHEY and CDR2 SMNVEV (reference sequence). There are 19 residues in the CDR3. Trimming took 5 bases from V and 5 from J, leaving 25 bases between them. The CDR3 bases are TGTGCCAGCAGTCCAAACCTCCTCATAAACATCGGAAATAATTCACCCCTCCACTTT. The encoded protein is CASSPNLLINIGNNSPLHF.

The chain uses TRBV19 and TRBJ2-7; TRBD2 agrees at 10 bases. This CDR3 is built from 16 residues. The germline V gene encodes CDR1 LNHDA and CDR2 SQIVND (reference sequence). Unmatched junction bases numbered 8, after V lost 4 bases and J lost 2 bases. This CDR3 is CASSTGLADSPYEQYF. For the CDR3, the DNA is TGTGCCAGTAGTACCGGACTAGCGGACTCTCCCTACGAGCAGTACTTC.

This chain uses TRBV19 with TRBJ2-2, with 8 bases identical to TRBD1. Trimming at V came to 6 bases and at J to 4 bases, leaving 7 bases not matched to a gene. This CDR3 has 15 amino acids. CDR1 is LNHDA, CDR2 SQIVND, per germline (reference sequence). CDR3 protein: CASRSQGAGTGELFF. The DNA of the CDR3 is TGTGCCAGTAGGAGCCAGGGGGCGGGCACCGGGGAGCTGTTTTTT.

This chain links TRBV30 with TRBJ2-7; 7 bases line up with TRBD2. The CDR3 totals 14 residues. From germline, CDR1 is GTSNPN and CDR2 SVGIG (reference sequence). The J segment lost 5 bases and the V segment lost 3 bases, leaving 10 bases of the junction unmatched. The CDR3 reads CAWRGSGIFNEQYF. The CDR3 DNA follows: TGTGCCTGGAGGGGAAGCGGGATTTTCAACGAGCAGTACTTC. The whole variable domain, remainder taken from reference TRBV30 and TRBJ2-7, is SQTIHQWPATLVQPVGSPLSLECTVEGTSNPNLYWYRQAAGRGLQLLFYSVGIGQISSEVPQNLSASRPQDRQFILSSKKLLLSDSGFYLCAWRGSGIFNEQYFGPGTRLTVT.

The rearrangement uses TRBV27 and TRBJ2-1; TRBD1 aligns across 8 bases. In germline, CDR1 is MNHEY, CDR2 SMNVEV (reference sequence). This CDR3 region has 13 residues. V lost 3 bases and J lost 6; bases outside the gene matches: 1. CDR3 amino acids: CASSFQGANEQFF. For the CDR3, the DNA is TGTGCCAGCAGTTTCCAGGGGGCCAATGAGCAGTTCTTC.

The chain uses TRBV6-5 and TRBJ2-7; perhaps TRBD2 as D (6 bases). Germline lookup yields CDR1 MNHEY and CDR2 SVGAGI. Trimming removed 0 bases from V and 2 bases from J, with 11 bases in between. The CDR3 loop spans 15 amino acids. CDR3 residues: CASSYSGGLAYEQYF. In DNA form, the CDR3 reads TGTGCCAGCAGTTACTCGGGGGGATTAGCCTACGAGCAGTACTTC.

The rearrangement joins TRBV19 to TRBJ1-3; perhaps TRBD1 as D (5 bases). Trimming stripped 7 bases from V and 1 base from J, with 14 bases between. The CDR3 loop spans 15 amino acids. The germline V gene encodes CDR1 LNHDA and CDR2 SQIVND (reference sequence). The CDR3 loop reads CASKSQGISGNTIYF. The DNA of the CDR3 is TGTGCCAGTAAATCGCAGGGAATATCTGGAAACACCATATATTTT.

V usage is TRBV25-1 and J usage is TRBJ2-3; no firm D call. The V gene lost 1 base and the J gene lost 3 bases, with 14 bases spanning the gap. Germline CDR1 MGHDK, CDR2 SYGVNS. This CDR3 has 16 residues. The CDR3 spells CASSEFSNDPTDTQYF. DNA for the CDR3: TGTGCCAGCAGTGAATTCTCAAACGACCCAACAGATACGCAGTATTTT.

This clone showed up just a few times. The gene calls are TRBV29-1 and TRBJ1-1; D uncertain. The CDR3 has 12 residues. The V gene lost 3 bases and the J gene lost 6 bases, with 11 bases spanning the gap. The V gene's germline CDR1 is SQVTM and CDR2 ANQGSEA. CDR3 sequence (DNA): TGCAGCGTTGACCACGGGTGGGCTGAAGCTTTCTTT. Encoded protein: CSVDHGWAEAFF.